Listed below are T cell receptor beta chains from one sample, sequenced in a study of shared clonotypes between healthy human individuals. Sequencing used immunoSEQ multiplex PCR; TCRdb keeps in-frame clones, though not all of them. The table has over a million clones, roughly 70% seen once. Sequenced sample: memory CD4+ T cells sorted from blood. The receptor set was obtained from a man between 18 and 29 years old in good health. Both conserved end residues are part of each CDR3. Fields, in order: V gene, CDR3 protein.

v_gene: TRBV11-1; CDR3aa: CASSLGQGPYYEQYF
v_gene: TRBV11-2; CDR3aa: CASSQTSVETQYF
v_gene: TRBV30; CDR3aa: CAWSVLGQPQHF
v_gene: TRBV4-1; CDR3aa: CASSQALTGPLSGEAFF
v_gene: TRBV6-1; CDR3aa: CASSPMTNAKNIQYF
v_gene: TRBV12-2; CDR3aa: CASRLEGPDGYTF
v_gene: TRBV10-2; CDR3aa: CASSEEIQLNTEAFF
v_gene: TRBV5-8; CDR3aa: CASSLARQGSQETQYF
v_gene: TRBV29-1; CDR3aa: CSVIPRETQYF
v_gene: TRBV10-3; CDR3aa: CAISETSGTYEQYF
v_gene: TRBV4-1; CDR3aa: CASSQVSSYEQYF
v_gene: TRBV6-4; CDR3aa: CASSDKGGSNEQFF
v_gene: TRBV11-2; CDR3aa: CASSLGREMDPQHF
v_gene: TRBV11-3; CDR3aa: CASSFDRGAGELFF
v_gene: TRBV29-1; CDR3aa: CSVALGGEGAEAFF
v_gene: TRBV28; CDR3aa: CASRRPGGYNSPLHF
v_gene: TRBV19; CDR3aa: CARHRDQPQHF
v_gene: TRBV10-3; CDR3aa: CAISDLDRGTDTQYF
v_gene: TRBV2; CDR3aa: CASSLGMRELFF
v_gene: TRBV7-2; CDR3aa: CASSFTPGKGYEQYF
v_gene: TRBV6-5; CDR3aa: CASSYSERESSNEQFF
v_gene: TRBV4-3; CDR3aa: CASSQDVGTGGPHSGNTIYF
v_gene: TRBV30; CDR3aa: CAWSPGTGAGSPLHF
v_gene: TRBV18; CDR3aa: CASSFSWMADEQYF
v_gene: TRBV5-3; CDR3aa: CARSLTGPSYEQYF
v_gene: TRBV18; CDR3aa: CASSPSNEKLFF
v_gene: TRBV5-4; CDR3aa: CASSGFKEVFF
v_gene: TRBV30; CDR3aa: CAWSRSSYNEQFF
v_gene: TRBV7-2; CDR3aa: CASSPRTGGETQYF
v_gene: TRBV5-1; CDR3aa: CASSLRDRDPDTQYF
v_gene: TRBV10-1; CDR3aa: CASSESLGQPQHF
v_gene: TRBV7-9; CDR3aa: CASSTSGPTRDSPLHF
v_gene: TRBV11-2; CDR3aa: CASSPPGDAQPQHF
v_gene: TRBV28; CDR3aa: CASSLGGPAIYEQFF
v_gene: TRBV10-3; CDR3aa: CAISESVAGGSYEQYF
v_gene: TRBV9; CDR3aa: CASSVGFQGYEQYF
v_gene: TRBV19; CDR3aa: CASSKRTGQHTEAFF
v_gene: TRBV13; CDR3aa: CASSLGGQGNNQPQHF
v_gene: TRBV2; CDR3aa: CASSRESSYNSPLHF
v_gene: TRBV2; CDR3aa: CASRGGESSWAGLDYTF
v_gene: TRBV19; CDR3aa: CASSLAGKEKLFF
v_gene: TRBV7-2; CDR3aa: CASSLAGVSDTQYF
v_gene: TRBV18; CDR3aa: CASSPTRGNYGYTF
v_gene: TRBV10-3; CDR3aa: CATSVGQGQETQYF
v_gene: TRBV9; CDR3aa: CASSVVTTNTGELFF
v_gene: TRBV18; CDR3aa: CASSPQQADAAVPLHF
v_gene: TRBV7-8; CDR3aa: CASSLDLNQPQHF
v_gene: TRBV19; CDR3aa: CASNRGILSSGANVLTF
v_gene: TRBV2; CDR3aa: CASSVAHGQPNSPLHF
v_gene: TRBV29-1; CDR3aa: CSVPGLAGASDTQYF
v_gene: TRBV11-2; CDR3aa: CASSLGLAGGLIYF
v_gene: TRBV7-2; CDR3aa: CASSLASGLSWTGELFF
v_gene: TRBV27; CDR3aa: CASADGMNTEAFF
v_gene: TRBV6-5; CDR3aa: CASRRDGTSYEQYF
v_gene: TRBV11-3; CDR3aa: CASSPQGGNTGELFF
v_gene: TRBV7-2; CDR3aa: CASSLGGTTTDTQYF
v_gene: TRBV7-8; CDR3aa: CASSPPGGYGYTF
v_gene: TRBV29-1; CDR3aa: CSVGGVEQYF
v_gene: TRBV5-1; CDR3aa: CASSSGTSGRGLDTQYF